Shown below are 10 T cell receptor beta chains from a single sample sequenced in a study of cytomegalovirus exposure and HLA in healthy donors (dated by TCRdb to the late 2010s). The library was obtained by the immunoSEQ multiplex PCR assay. This is the immuneACCESS table as TCRdb keeps it, with only in-frame sequences that have V and J called. A part of the clones is gone; compared with another copy, unresolved V genes explain less than half, and the rest is unexplained. The sample data list 100,000 to 150,000 clones, and roughly 95% of these were observed just once. The top ten clones comprise 1.5% to 2% of the sample. The sequenced sample consisted of PBMCs. These receptors were obtained from a young man in good health and CMV-seronegative.

The chain has TRBV5-8 and TRBJ2-4; TRBD2 matches at 8 bases. CDR3 length: 14 amino acids. V was clipped by 6 bases and J by 8 bases; unmatched bases: 10. From germline, CDR1 is SGHTS and CDR2 YDEGEE. The CDR3 DNA follows: TGTGCCAGCACCCTTGCGGTCGGGGGGGACATTCAGTACTTC. The encoded protein is CASTLAVGGDIQYF. The variable domain in full, with the rest retrieved from reference TRBV5-8 and TRBJ2-4, is EAGVTQSPTHLIKTRGQQATLRCSPISGHTSVYWYQQALGLGLQFLLWYDEGEERNRGNFPPRFSGRQFPNYSSELNVNALELEDSALYLCASTLAVGGDIQYFGAGTRLSVL.

Only one count was recorded for this clone. The chain links TRBV28 to TRBJ2-1; TRBD2 agrees at 7 bases. V dropped 2 bases and J dropped 4; count of bases not matched to a gene: 14. The germline V gene has CDR1 MDHEN and CDR2 SYDVKM. This CDR3 has 18 amino acids. The CDR3 loop reads CASSLRLQGLAVYNEQFF. In DNA, the CDR3 is TGTGCCAGCAGTTTACGCCTCCAGGGTCTAGCGGTATACAATGAGCAGTTCTTC.

The chain employs TRBV7-6 and TRBJ1-4; D is possibly TRBD1 (6 bases). This CDR3 contains 15 residues. Trimming cost V 3 bases and J 10 bases, with 18 bases left between them. Germline CDR1 reads SGHVS; CDR2 reads FNYEAQ. The CDR3 is CASSFGDRTSAKLFF. CDR3 nucleotides: TGTGCCAGCAGCTTCGGTGACAGGACATCTGCAAAACTGTTTTTT.

The chain uses TRBV28 and TRBJ1-5; D might be TRBD1 (5 bases). Trimming took 2 bases from V and 1 from J, leaving 9 bases between them. There are 15 residues in the CDR3. CDR1 MDHEN and CDR2 SYDVKM come from the germline V gene. CDR3 bases: TGTGCCAGCAGTTTAGCGGGGACGAGCAATCAGCCCCAGCATTTT. Its protein is CASSLAGTSNQPQHF.

The V and J genes are TRBV28 and TRBJ2-7; possible D gene TRBD1, 5 bases. Germline CDR1 reads MDHEN; CDR2 reads SYDVKM. Trimming shortened V by 3 bases and J by 0 bases, and 15 bases separated the two germline ends. CDR3 length: 16 amino acids. The CDR3 loop reads CASSFDQLGVSYEQYF. For the CDR3, the DNA is TGTGCCAGCAGTTTTGACCAGTTAGGGGTCTCCTACGAGCAGTACTTC.

This clone was counted a single time. The rearrangement links TRBV4-3 to TRBJ1-1; TRBD1 is a possible D gene (6 bases). The CDR3 length is 14 residues. V lost 0 bases and J 10 bases, leaving 15 bases between the germline ends. In germline, CDR1 is LGHNA, CDR2 YSLEER. CDR3 coding DNA: TGCGCCAGCAGCCAAGATCGGGGGGCTGGGGGAGCTTTCTTT. Translation gives CASSQDRGAGGAFF.

This clone was counted a single time. This chain links TRBV5-1 with TRBJ2-7; D remains unclear. The CDR3 spans 13 residues. Trimming took off 0 bases at V and 0 bases at J, with 4 bases between the two ends. CDR1 is SGHRS and CDR2 is YFSETQ in the germline V gene. The CDR3 DNA reads TGCGCCAGCAGCTTGGGGAGCTCCTACGAGCAGTACTTC. Its protein product is CASSLGSSYEQYF.

The chain couples TRBV14 to TRBJ2-1, with 10 bases that match TRBD2. The CDR3 length is 18 residues. With 4 bases clipped from V and 6 bases from J, the junction kept 15 bases outside the gene matches. Germline assignment: CDR1 SGHDN and CDR2 FVKESK. The CDR3 bases are TGTGCCAGCAGCCCGGACAGGAGTAGCGGGAGGTCGTCCAATGAGCAGTTCTTC. Its protein product is CASSPDRSSGRSSNEQFF.

This chain connects TRBV5-1 to TRBJ2-2; TRBD2 matches at 7 bases. From germline, CDR1 is SGHRS and CDR2 YFSETQ. After removal of 2 bases from V and 3 bases from J, the junction contained 4 bases not matched to a gene. The CDR3 has 15 amino acids. The CDR3 DNA reads as TGCGCCAGCAGCTTTGAAGGGAGGGACACCGGGGAGCTGTTTTTT. Its protein is CASSFEGRDTGELFF.

This sequence joins TRBV7-8 and TRBJ2-5, with 10 bases aligning to TRBD2. Per the germline V gene, CDR1 is SGHVS and CDR2 is FQNEAQ. The CDR3 length is 17 residues. V trimming: 5 bases; J trimming: 5 bases; junction bases outside the gene matches: 14. The CDR3 region has the DNA TGTGCCAGCAGCCTTTCCTTAGCGGGAGGCCGGCTGGAGACCCAGTACTTC. Translated, it gives CASSLSLAGGRLETQYF.